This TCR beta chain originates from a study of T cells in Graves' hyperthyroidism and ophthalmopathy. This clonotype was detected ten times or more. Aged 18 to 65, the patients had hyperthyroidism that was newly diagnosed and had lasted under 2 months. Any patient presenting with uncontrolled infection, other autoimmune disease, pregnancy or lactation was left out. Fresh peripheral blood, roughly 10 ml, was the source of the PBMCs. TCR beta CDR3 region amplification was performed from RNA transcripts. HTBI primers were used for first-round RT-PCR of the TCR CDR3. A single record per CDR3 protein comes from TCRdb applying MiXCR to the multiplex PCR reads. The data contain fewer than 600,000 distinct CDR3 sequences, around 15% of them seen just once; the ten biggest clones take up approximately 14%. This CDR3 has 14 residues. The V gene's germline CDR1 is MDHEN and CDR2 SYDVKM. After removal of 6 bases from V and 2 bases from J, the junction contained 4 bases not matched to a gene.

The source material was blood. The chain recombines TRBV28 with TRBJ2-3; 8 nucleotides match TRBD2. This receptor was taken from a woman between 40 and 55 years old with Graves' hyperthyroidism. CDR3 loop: CASSLAGNTDTQYF. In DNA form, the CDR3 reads TGTGCCAGCAGCTTAGCGGGAAACACAGATACGCAGTATTTT.